The following is a TCR beta chain sequence with its context. The antigen is unknown. Only in-frame clones appear in the TCRdb table, and some are missing; sequencing was by immunoSEQ multiplex PCR. The repertoire holds tens of thousands of clones, with around 84% as singletons. The record originates from a study of T cell responses to AZD1222 COVID-19 vaccine. Study in general: Pooling covered second doses at about 4 or about 12 weeks. General observations from the study: Repertoire collection took place solely once the T cell response had peaked. Rises in breadth and depth of Spike-specific TCRs came after two AZD1222 doses. Regions 160-218 and 743-854 held dominance among vaccine-associated CD4 TCRs, which spanned spike.

Germline V gives CDR1 SEHNR, CDR2 FQNEAQ (reference sequence). The CDR3 has 17 residues. With 5 bases clipped from V and 6 bases from J, the junction kept 13 bases outside the gene matches. The rearrangement uses TRBV7-9 and TRBJ1-2; 12 nucleotides align to TRBD1. This TCR came from an adult in good health. The sequenced sample was peripheral blood, obtained on day 0 of AZD1222 vaccination. This chain's CDR3 is CASSNPGQGARNHGYTF. The DNA for the CDR3 is TGTGCCAGCAGCAACCCGGGACAGGGGGCGCGGAATCATGGCTACACCTTC.